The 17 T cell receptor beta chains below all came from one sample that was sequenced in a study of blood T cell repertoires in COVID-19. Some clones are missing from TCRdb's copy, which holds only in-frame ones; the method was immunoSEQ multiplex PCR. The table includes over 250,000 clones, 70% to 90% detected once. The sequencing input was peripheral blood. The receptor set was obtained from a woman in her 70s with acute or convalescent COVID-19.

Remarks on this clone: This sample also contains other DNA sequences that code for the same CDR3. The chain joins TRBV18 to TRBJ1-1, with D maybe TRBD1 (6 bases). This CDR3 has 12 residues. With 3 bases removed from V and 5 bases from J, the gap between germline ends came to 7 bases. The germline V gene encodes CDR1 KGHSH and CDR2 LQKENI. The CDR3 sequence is CASSPTGTEAFF. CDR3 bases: TGTGCCAGCTCACCTACAGGGACTGAAGCTTTCTTT.

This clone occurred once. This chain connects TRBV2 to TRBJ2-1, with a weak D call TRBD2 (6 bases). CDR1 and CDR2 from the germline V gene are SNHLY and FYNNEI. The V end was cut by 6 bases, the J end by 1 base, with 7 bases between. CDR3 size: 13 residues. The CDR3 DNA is TGTGCCAGCAGCGGGGGTTCCTACAATGAGCAGTTCTTC. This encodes CASSGGSYNEQFF. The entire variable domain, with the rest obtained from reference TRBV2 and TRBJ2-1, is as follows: EPEVTQTPSHQVTQMGQEVILRCVPISNHLYFYWYRQILGQKVEFLVSFYNNEISEKSEIFDDQFSVERPDGSNFTLKIRSTKLEDSAMYFCASSGGSYNEQFFGPGTRLTVL.

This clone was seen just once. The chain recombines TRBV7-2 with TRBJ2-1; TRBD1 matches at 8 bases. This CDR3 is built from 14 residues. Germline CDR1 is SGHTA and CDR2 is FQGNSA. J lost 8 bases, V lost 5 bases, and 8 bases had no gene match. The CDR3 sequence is CASSVDRGRYEQFF. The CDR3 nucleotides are TGTGCCAGCAGCGTAGACAGGGGAAGGTATGAGCAGTTCTTC.

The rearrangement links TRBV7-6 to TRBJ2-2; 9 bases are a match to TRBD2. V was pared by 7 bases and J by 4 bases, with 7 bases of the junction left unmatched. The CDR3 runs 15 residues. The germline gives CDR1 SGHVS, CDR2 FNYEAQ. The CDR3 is CASTPNSGGTGELFF. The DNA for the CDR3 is TGTGCCAGCACCCCTAATAGCGGGGGCACCGGGGAGCTGTTTTTT.

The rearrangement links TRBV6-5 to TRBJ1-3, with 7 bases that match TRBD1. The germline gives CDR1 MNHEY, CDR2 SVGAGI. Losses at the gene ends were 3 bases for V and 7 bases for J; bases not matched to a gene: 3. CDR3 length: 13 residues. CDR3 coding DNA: TGTGCCAGCAGTTATATACAGGGGAACACCATATATTTT. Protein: CASSYIQGNTIYF.

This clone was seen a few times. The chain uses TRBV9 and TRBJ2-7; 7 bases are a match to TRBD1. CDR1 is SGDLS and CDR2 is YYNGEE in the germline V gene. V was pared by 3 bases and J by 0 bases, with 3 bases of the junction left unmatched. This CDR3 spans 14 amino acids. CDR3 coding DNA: TGTGCCAGCAGCGCAAGACAGGGCTCCTACGAGCAGTACTTC. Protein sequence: CASSARQGSYEQYF.

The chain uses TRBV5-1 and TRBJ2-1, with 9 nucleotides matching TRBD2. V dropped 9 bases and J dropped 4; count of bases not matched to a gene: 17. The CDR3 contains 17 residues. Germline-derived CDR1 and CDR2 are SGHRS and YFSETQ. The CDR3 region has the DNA TGCGCCACCTGGGACATGGGAAGCGGGGGGTTTTACAATGAGCAGTTCTTC. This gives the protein CATWDMGSGGFYNEQFF.

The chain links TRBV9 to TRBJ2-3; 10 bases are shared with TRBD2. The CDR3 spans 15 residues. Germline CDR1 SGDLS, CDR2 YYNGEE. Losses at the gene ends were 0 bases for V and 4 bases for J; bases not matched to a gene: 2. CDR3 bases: TGTGCCAGCAGCGTAGGCACTAGCGGGGCAGATACGCAGTATTTT. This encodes CASSVGTSGADTQYF.

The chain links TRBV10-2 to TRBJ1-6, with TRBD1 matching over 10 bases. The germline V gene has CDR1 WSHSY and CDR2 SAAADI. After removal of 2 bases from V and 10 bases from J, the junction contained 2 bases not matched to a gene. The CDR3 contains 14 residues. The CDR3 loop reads CASSEDRGRSPLHF. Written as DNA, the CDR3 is TGCGCCAGCAGTGAGGACAGGGGGCGATCACCCCTCCACTTT.

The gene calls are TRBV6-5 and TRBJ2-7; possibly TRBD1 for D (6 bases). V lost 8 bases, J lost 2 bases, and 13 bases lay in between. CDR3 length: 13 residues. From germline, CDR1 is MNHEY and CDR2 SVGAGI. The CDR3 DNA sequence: TGTGCCAGCCTACAGGGAGTTCCCTACGAGCAGTACTTC. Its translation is CASLQGVPYEQYF.

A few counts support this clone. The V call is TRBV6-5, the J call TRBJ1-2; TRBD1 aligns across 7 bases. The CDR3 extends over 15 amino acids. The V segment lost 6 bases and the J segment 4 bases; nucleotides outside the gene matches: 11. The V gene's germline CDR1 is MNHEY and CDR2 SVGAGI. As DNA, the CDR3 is TGTGCCAGCAGAGTCCCCACAGGGGTGGGCTATGGCTACACCTTC. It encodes CASRVPTGVGYGYTF.

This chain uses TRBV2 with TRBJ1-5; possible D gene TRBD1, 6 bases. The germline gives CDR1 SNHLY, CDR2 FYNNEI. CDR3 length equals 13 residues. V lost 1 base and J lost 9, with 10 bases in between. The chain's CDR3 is CASSEEQGRPQHF. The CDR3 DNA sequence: TGTGCCAGCAGTGAAGAACAGGGAAGGCCCCAGCATTTT.

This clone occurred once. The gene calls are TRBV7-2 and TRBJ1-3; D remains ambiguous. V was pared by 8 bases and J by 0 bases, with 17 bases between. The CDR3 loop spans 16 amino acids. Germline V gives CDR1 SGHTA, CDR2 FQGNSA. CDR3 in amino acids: CASAPPRANSGNTIYF. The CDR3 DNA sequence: TGTGCCAGCGCCCCCCCGCGGGCGAACTCTGGAAACACCATATATTTT.

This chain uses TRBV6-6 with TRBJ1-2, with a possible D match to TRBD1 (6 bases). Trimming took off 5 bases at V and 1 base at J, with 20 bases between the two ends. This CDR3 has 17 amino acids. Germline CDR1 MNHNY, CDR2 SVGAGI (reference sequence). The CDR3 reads CASSPSLGAADNYGYTF. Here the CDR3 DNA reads TGTGCCAGCAGTCCCTCGTTGGGGGCCGCTGATAACTATGGCTACACCTTC.

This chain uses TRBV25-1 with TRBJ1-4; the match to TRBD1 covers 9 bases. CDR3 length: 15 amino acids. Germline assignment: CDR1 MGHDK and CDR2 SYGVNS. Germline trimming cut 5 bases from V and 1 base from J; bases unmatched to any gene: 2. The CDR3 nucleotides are TGTGCCAGCAGTCCGACAGGGGGAACTAATGAAAAACTGTTTTTT. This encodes CASSPTGGTNEKLFF.

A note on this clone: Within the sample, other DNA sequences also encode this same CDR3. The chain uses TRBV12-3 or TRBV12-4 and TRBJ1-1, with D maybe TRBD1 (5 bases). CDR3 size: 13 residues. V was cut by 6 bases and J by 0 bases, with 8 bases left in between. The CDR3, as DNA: TGTGCCAGCAGAGGACAACTGAACACTGAAGCTTTCTTT. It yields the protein CASRGQLNTEAFF.

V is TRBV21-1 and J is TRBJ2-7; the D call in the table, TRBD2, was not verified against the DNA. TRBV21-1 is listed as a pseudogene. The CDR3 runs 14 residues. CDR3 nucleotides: TGTGCCAGCAGCAAAGAGGGACTTTCCTACGAGCAGTACTTC. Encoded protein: CASSKEGLSYEQYF.